These 22 T cell receptor beta chains were all obtained from the same sample, sequenced in a study of regulatory T cells in long-lasting Graves disease. Time point denoted: persistent/refractory GD, antithyroid drugs over 5 years with positive TRAb. PBMC RNA served as the TCR library source. Researchers made TCR beta libraries by using iRepertoire HTBI primers and running Arm-PCR on CDR3 regions. From the multiplex PCR reads, TCRdb called clonotypes with MiXCR, one entry per CDR3 protein. The data hold 450,000 or so distinct CDR3 sequences, with roughly 22% observed a single time. This specimen consisted of peripheral blood mononuclear cells (PBMCs), obtained when the disease was refractory, from a patient treated with antithyroid drugs. The receptors stem from a female donor with Graves disease.

This clonotype turned up a few times. J is TRBJ2-7 and V is TRBV28; D is uncertain. Germline V gives CDR1 MDHEN, CDR2 SYDVKM. Trimming shortened V by 4 bases and J by 2 bases, and 9 bases separated the two germline ends. The CDR3 length is 13 residues. CDR3 region: CASSSGSTYEQYF. The DNA of the CDR3 is TGTGCCAGCAGTTCTGGATCAACCTACGAGCAGTACTTC.

The table lists this clonotype with a count of one. The gene calls are TRBV5-1 and TRBJ1-4; no reliable D call. CDR1 and CDR2 from the germline V gene are SGHRS and YFSETQ. V lost 4 bases and J 0 bases, leaving 13 bases between the germline ends. The CDR3 has 16 residues. This chain's CDR3 is CASSLISRATNEKLFF. The CDR3 coding sequence is TGCGCCAGCAGCCTAATCTCGCGAGCAACTAATGAAAAACTGTTTTTT.

This clonotype was observed many times. The chain couples TRBV12-3 or TRBV12-4 to TRBJ1-4; D is unclear. This CDR3 contains 14 residues. V lost 4 bases to trimming and J lost 7 bases, with 13 bases between them. The CDR3 DNA reads TGTGCCAGCAGTTGGGTTTCAGGAGTTGAAAAACTGTTTTTT. This codes for CASSWVSGVEKLFF.

This clonotype was counted many times. The V call is TRBV7-9, the J call TRBJ1-2; D is unclear. CDR1 SEHNR and CDR2 FQNEAQ come from the germline V gene (reference sequence). V was trimmed by 3 bases and J by 8 bases, leaving 16 bases between them. CDR3 size: 14 residues. The CDR3 is CASSFQEGTRGYTF. In nucleotides, the CDR3 is TGTGCCAGCAGCTTTCAGGAGGGCACTAGGGGCTACACCTTC.

This clonotype has just a few counts. The chain links TRBV18 to TRBJ2-7; D tentatively reads TRBD1 or TRBD2 (5 bases each). Deletions cut 6 bases from V and 5 bases from J, with 14 bases between. The CDR3 contains 13 residues. The germline V gene has CDR1 KGHSH and CDR2 LQKENI. The CDR3 DNA reads as TGTGCCAGCTCCCCCATTGTGGGGGACGAGCAGTACTTC. Its translation: CASSPIVGDEQYF.

The genes are TRBV4-1 and TRBJ1-1; D is possibly TRBD1 (5 bases). V lost 2 bases, J lost 8 bases, and 12 bases lay in between. Per the germline V gene, CDR1 is MGHRA and CDR2 is YSYEKL. This CDR3 has 13 amino acids. The CDR3 sequence is CASSQYLRDEAFF. CDR3 coding DNA: TGCGCCAGCAGCCAATATTTACGGGACGAAGCTTTCTTT.

V is TRBV20-1 and J is TRBJ1-1; no clear D gene. V dropped 3 bases and J dropped 3 bases, with 17 bases sitting between them. The germline V gene encodes CDR1 DFQATT and CDR2 SNEGSKA (reference sequence). The CDR3 spans 15 residues. The CDR3 sequence is CSARVPGRPDTEAFF. CDR3 DNA: TGCAGTGCTAGGGTACCGGGCCGCCCTGACACTGAAGCTTTCTTT.

This clonotype has at least ten counts. This chain links TRBV30 with TRBJ1-1; unclear D gene. The CDR3 runs to 12 residues. Germline assignment: CDR1 GTSNPN and CDR2 SVGIG (reference sequence). Trimming stripped 2 bases from V and 7 bases from J, with 11 bases between. CDR3 sequence (DNA): TGTGCCTGGAGTCTCAACGAGGGTGAAGCTTTCTTT. Translating it yields CAWSLNEGEAFF.

CDR3: CASGDSNSPLHF. The CDR3 nucleotides are TGTGCCAGCGGGGACAGTAATTCACCCCTCCACTTT. This sequence joins TRBV9 and TRBJ1-6; 7 nucleotides match TRBD1. The J segment lost 6 bases and the V segment lost 7 bases, leaving 1 base of the junction unmatched. The CDR3 loop spans 12 amino acids. Per germline, CDR1 SGDLS and CDR2 YYNGEE. Using reference TRBV9 and TRBJ1-6 for the parts outside the CDR3, the full variable domain is DSGVTQTPKHLITATGQRVTLRCSPRSGDLSVYWYQQSLDQGLQFLIQYYNGEERAKGNILERFSAQQFPDLHSELNLSSLELGDSALYFCASGDSNSPLHFGNGTRLTVT.

The chain joins TRBV24-1 to TRBJ2-1; D is unresolved. The V and J ends lost 0 bases and 10 bases respectively, with 9 bases between them. This CDR3 is built from 13 residues. Germline V CDR1 and CDR2: KGHDR, SFDVKD. In nucleotides, the CDR3 is TGTGCCACCAGTGATTTGCGAAGGCCCGAGCAGTTCTTC. This translates into CATSDLRRPEQFF.

The chain joins TRBV14 to TRBJ2-6; D is undetermined. CDR1 is SGHDN and CDR2 is FVKESK in the germline V gene. The CDR3 runs 17 residues. Trimming removed 0 bases from V and 4 bases from J, with 13 bases in between. The CDR3 spells CASSQDLVRSGANVLTF. In DNA, the CDR3 is TGTGCCAGCAGCCAAGATCTGGTCAGGTCCGGGGCCAACGTCCTGACTTTC.

The chain recombines TRBV29-1 with TRBJ1-2; no firm D call. Germline CDR1 SQVTM, CDR2 ANQGSEA. CDR3 size: 13 residues. V gave up 4 bases and J gave up 3 bases, with 12 bases separating them. The CDR3: CSVVREDDYGYTF. The CDR3 region has the DNA TGCAGCGTTGTCCGGGAGGACGACTATGGCTACACCTTC.

The table lists this clonotype with many counts. J is TRBJ2-5 and V is TRBV24-1, with D possibly being TRBD1 or TRBD2 (6 bases each). Germline lookup yields CDR1 KGHDR and CDR2 SFDVKD. The ends were cut back, 1 base at V and 5 bases at J, with 10 bases in the middle. This CDR3 spans 14 amino acids. CDR3 sequence (DNA): TGTGCCACCAGTGATTTCGGGGGCGCGGAGACCCAGTACTTC. This sequence encodes CATSDFGGAETQYF.

The CDR3 DNA is TGCGCCAGCAGCCAAGATGAGGGGTGGAGCGAGCAGTACTTC. Encoded protein: CASSQDEGWSEQYF. The chain couples TRBV4-3 to TRBJ2-7; D assignment may be TRBD1 or TRBD2 (5 bases each). This CDR3 has 14 residues. Germline V lookup: CDR1 LGHNA, CDR2 YSLEER. Trimming cost V 0 bases and J 6 bases, with 12 bases left between them.

This clonotype has only a few counts. The V gene is TRBV7-9, the J gene TRBJ2-5; D is undetermined. Per germline, CDR1 SEHNR and CDR2 FQNEAQ (reference sequence). The germline V and J ends were trimmed by 1 base and 3 bases, with 18 bases remaining between them. The CDR3 is made up of 17 amino acids. The CDR3 nucleotides read TGTGCCAGCAGCTTAGGTCAGTACAAGGAGAATGAAGAGACCCAGTACTTC. This encodes CASSLGQYKENEETQYF.

This clonotype was detected a few times. This may arise from a read error, as a much more abundant clone is one base away. The genes are TRBV12-3 or TRBV12-4 and TRBJ1-1; D may be TRBD1 (6 bases). This CDR3 has 14 amino acids. DNA of the CDR3: TGTGCCAGCACCGGGGGAGGGGGGAACACTAAAGCTTTCTTT. Encoded protein: CASTGGGGNTKAFF.

This clonotype was seen many times. The chain's CDR3 is CASSFALAGAYEQYF. The CDR3 nucleotides read TGTGCCAGCAGTTTTGCCCTAGCGGGAGCCTACGAGCAGTACTTC. The chain uses TRBV12-3 or TRBV12-4 and TRBJ2-7; TRBD2 agrees at 10 bases. The CDR3 extends over 15 amino acids. V lost 3 bases and J lost 2; bases outside the gene matches: 4.

The genes are TRBV5-1 and TRBJ2-7, with a weak D call TRBD2 (5 bases). The germline CDR1 and CDR2 sequences are SGHRS and YFSETQ. Trimming left V 0 bases short and J 7 bases short, with 20 bases between. The CDR3 is made up of 16 amino acids. CDR3 in amino acids: CASSLALDLSSGEQYF. The CDR3 coding sequence is TGCGCCAGCAGCTTGGCTTTAGATCTTAGTTCGGGGGAGCAGTACTTC.

This clonotype was observed many times. The rearrangement links TRBV28 to TRBJ2-2; D gene unclear. The V gene lost 2 bases and the J gene lost 10 bases, with 5 bases spanning the gap. This CDR3 region has 11 residues. Germline loops: CDR1 MDHEN, CDR2 SYDVKM. CDR3 region: CASSLSSELFF. The CDR3 DNA reads as TGTGCCAGCAGTTTAAGTTCGGAGCTGTTTTTT. The complete variable domain, with remaining parts taken from reference TRBV28 and TRBJ2-2, reads DVKVTQSSRYLVKRTGEKVFLECVQDMDHENMFWYRQDPGLGLRLIYFSYDVKMKEKGDIPEGYSVSREKKERFSLILESASTNQTSMYLCASSLSSELFFGEGSRLTVL.

In this sample, this clonotype turned up a few times. This chain uses TRBV6-1 with TRBJ2-7, with a weak D call TRBD2 (6 bases). V was clipped by 6 bases and J by 2 bases, with 20 bases between them. The CDR3 totals 16 residues. Germline loops: CDR1 MNHNS, CDR2 SASEGT. The CDR3 coding sequence is TGTGCCAGCAGCTCTATGACCGATGGACTAACCTACGAGCAGTACTTC. The encoded protein is CASSSMTDGLTYEQYF.

This clonotype was detected only once. It is unclear where the CDR3 begins or ends on the DNA, so no DNA is shown, and the CDR3 is as TCRdb lists it. The rearrangement uses TRBV10-3 and TRBJ1-4. Germline CDR1 reads ENHRY; CDR2 reads SYGVKD. The CDR3 spans 22 residues, counting both ends. The CDR3 loop reads CAISDSGLAGKYFGPGPGKLFF.

The table lists this clonotype with many counts. In DNA, the CDR3 is TGTGCCACCAGCAGATTAGCGGGAGGGGGATACTACGAGCAGTACTTC. It encodes CATSRLAGGGYYEQYF. The chain couples TRBV15 to TRBJ2-7, with 11 bases fitting TRBD2. Germline CDR1 is LNHNV and CDR2 is YYDKDF (reference sequence). The CDR3 covers 16 residues. V shed 2 bases and J 3 bases; nucleotides not matched to a gene: 6.